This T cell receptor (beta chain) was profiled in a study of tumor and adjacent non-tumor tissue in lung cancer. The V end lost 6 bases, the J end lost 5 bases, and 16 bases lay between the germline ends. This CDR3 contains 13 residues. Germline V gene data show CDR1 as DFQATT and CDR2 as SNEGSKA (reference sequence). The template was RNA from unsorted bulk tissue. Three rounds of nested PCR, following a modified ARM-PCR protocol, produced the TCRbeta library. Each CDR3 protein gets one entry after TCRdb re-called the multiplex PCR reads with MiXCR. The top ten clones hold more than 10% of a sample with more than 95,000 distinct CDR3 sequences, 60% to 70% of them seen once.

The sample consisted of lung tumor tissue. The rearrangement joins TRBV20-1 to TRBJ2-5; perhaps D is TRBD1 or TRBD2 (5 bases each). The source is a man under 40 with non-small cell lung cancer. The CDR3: CSAVGTPSETQYF. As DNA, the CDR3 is TGCAGTGCCGTCGGGACCCCTAGTGAGACCCAGTACTTC.